This is a list of T cell receptor beta chains from one sample in a study of T cell changes during pregnancy in multiple sclerosis. Using immunoSEQ multiplex PCR, the repertoire was profiled, and TCRdb retains in-frame clones only, with some absent. This table holds roughly 87,000 clones, 80% to 95% found once. Sequences were derived from peripheral blood, sampled in the third trimester of pregnancy. These receptors were collected from a female donor in good health, enrolled as a control in a pregnancy study. Both conserved end residues are part of each CDR3. D genes are given only for firm matches. A clone size is listed for some rows: how often the clone was seen (once, few, many), or a class if it is expanded.

v_gene,d_gene,j_gene,abundance,CDR3aa,CDR3nt
TRBV7-9,.,TRBJ2-1,.,CASSPTGSNEQFF,TGTGCCAGCAGCCCCACGGGGTCCAATGAGCAGTTCTTC
TRBV6-5,TRBD1,TRBJ1-3,.,CASRMDRNGENTIYF,TGTGCCAGCAGAATGGACAGGAATGGGGAAAACACCATATATTTT
TRBV7-2,.,TRBJ1-5,.,CASSLTSGGSQPQHF,TGTGCCAGCAGCCTAACCTCGGGGGGCAGTCAGCCCCAGCATTTT
TRBV5-1,TRBD1,TRBJ1-3,.,CASSVQGAVDTIYF,TGCGCCAGCAGCGTACAGGGGGCCGTGGACACCATATATTTT
TRBV18,TRBD2,TRBJ2-6,.,CASSPLGLAGAAGANVLTF,TGTGCCAGCTCACCGCTGGGACTAGCGGGAGCAGCTGGGGCCAACGTCCTGACTTTC
TRBV29-1,TRBD1,TRBJ1-6,.,CSVLTGEGSPLHF,TGCAGCGTGTTAACAGGGGAAGGTTCACCCCTCCACTTT
TRBV27,.,TRBJ2-4,.,CASSLGLAKNIQYF,TGTGCCAGCAGTTTGGGACTAGCCAAAAACATTCAGTACTTC
TRBV28,.,TRBJ1-1,.,CASRRIQGLITEAFF,TGTGCCAGCAGACGTATACAGGGCCTTATCACTGAAGCTTTCTTT
TRBV11-3,TRBD1,TRBJ2-2,many,CASSSDRGNFAGELFF,TGTGCCAGCAGCTCGGACAGGGGTAATTTCGCCGGGGAGCTGTTTTTT
TRBV2,TRBD2,TRBJ2-7,.,CASYPGTSGSGRYEQYF,TGTGCCAGCTATCCCGGGACTAGCGGGAGTGGCCGCTACGAGCAGTACTTC
TRBV28,TRBD2,TRBJ2-1,.,CASRSLGLADYNEQFF,TGTGCCAGCAGATCCCTGGGACTAGCGGACTACAATGAGCAGTTCTTC
TRBV18,.,TRBJ2-1,.,CASSPGGHEQFF,TGTGCCAGCTCACCAGGGGGCCATGAGCAGTTCTTC
TRBV19,.,TRBJ2-6,.,CASSSQSGDSGANVLTF,TGTGCCAGTAGTTCACAATCAGGGGACTCTGGGGCCAACGTCCTGACTTTC
TRBV28,.,TRBJ1-4,.,CASSSYAGSREKLFF,TGTGCCAGCAGCTCCTACGCCGGGAGTAGGGAAAAACTGTTTTTT
TRBV20-1,.,TRBJ2-7,.,CSAGDTYEQYF,TGCAGTGCTGGGGACACCTACGAGCAGTACTTC